This T cell receptor (beta chain) is from a study of cytomegalovirus exposure and HLA in healthy donors. This clone appeared a few times. The antigen remains undetermined. Study results and caveats: One cluster of highly shared sequence variants probably arose as a sequencing artifact.

With 60 Vbeta and 13 Jbeta primers, the PCR was carried out. The assay was immunoSEQ multiplex PCR, and TCRdb's table has in-frame clones only and misses some. The table includes 90,000 to 120,000 clones, about 81% detected once. These donors counted as nominally healthy when sampled, but unrecorded immune exposures were likely. Sample: PBMCs. This clonotype was sampled from a man aged 25-40 years in good health and CMV-seropositive.

In nucleotides, the CDR3 is TGTGCCAGCAGTGAGAACTATGGCTACACCTTC. Its protein product is CASSENYGYTF. The chain has TRBV6-6 and TRBJ1-2; D gene ambiguous. The ends were cut back, 5 bases at V and 2 bases at J, with 3 bases in the middle. The length of the CDR3 is 11 residues. CDR1 MNHNY and CDR2 SVGAGI come from the germline V gene (reference sequence).